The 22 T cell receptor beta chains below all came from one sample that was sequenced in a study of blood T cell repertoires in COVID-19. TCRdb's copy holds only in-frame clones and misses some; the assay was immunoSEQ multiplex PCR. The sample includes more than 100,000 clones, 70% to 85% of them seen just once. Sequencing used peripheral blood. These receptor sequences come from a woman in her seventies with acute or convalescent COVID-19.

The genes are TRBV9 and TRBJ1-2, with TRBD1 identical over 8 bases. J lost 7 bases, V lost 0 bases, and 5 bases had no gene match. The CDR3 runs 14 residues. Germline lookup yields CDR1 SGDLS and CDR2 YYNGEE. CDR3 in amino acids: CASSVDTGGGGYTF. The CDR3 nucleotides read TGTGCCAGCAGCGTAGATACAGGGGGAGGTGGCTACACCTTC.

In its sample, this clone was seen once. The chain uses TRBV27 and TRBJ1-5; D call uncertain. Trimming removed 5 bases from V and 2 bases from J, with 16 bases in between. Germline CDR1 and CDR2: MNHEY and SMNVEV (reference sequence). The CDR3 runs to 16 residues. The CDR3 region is CASSPLRPTGNQPQHF. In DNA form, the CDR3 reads TGTGCCAGCAGTCCTCTGCGGCCCACGGGCAATCAGCCCCAGCATTTT.

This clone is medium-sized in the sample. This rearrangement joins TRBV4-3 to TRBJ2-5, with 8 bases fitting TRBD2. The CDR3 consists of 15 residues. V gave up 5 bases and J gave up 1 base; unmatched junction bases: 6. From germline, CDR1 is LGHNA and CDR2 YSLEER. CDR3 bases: TGCGCCAGCAGCGAGAATAGCGGGGCCCAAGAGACCCAGTACTTC. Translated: CASSENSGAQETQYF.

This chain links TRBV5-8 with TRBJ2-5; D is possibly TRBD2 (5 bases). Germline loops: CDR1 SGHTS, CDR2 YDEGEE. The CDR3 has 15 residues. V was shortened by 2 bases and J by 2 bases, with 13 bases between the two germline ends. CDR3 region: CASSFTRGSQETQYF. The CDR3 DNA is TGTGCCAGCAGCTTTACTAGAGGCTCTCAAGAGACCCAGTACTTC.

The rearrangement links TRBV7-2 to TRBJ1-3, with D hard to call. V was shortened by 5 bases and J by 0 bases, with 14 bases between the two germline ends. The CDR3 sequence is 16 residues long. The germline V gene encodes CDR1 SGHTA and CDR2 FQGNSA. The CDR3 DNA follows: TGTGCCAGCAGCCGCGGGGTTTTGAGCTCTGGAAACACCATATATTTT. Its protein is CASSRGVLSSGNTIYF.

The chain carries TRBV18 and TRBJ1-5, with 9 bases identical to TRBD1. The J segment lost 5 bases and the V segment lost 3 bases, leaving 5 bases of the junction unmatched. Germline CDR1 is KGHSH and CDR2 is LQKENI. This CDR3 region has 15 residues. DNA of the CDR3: TGTGCCAGCTCACCCGACAGGGGGTCGCATCAGCCCCAGCATTTT. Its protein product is CASSPDRGSHQPQHF.

The CDR3 loop is CASSPPGQKNEAFF. The CDR3, as DNA: TGTGCCAGCAGTCCCCCGGGACAGAAAAATGAAGCTTTCTTT. This chain links TRBV6-5 with TRBJ1-1; 7 bases map to TRBD1. This CDR3 is built from 14 residues. V shed 5 bases and J 7 bases; nucleotides not matched to a gene: 10. CDR1 and CDR2 (germline): MNHEY, SVGAGI.

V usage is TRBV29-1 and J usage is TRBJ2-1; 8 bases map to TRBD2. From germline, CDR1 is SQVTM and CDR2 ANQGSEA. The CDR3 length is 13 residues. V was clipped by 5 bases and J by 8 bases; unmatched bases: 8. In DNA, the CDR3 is TGCAGCGTTACTCCGCGGGGGGCCTATGAGCAGTTCTTC. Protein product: CSVTPRGAYEQFF.

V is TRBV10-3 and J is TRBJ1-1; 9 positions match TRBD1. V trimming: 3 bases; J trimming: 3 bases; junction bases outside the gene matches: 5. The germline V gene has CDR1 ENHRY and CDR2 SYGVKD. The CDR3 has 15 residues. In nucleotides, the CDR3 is TGTGCCATCAGTGACGGACAGGGGAGGGACACTGAAGCTTTCTTT. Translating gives CAISDGQGRDTEAFF.

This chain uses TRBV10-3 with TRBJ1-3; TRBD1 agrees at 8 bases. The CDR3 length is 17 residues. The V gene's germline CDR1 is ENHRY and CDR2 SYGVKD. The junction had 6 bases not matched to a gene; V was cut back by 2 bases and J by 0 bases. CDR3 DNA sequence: TGTGCCATCAGTGAGACGCAGGGGGCCGGCTCTGGAAACACCATATATTTT. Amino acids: CAISETQGAGSGNTIYF.

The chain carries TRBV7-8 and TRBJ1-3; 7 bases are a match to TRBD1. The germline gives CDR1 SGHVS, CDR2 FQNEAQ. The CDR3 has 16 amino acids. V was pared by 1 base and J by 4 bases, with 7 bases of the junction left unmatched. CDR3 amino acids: CASSLGQTGRGNTIYF. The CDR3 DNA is TGTGCCAGCAGCTTAGGCCAGACAGGGAGGGGAAACACCATATATTTT.

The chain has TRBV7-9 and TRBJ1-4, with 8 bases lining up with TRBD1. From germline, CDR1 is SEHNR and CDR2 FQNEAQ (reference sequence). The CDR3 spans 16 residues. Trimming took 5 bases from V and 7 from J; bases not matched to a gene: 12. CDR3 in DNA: TGTGCCAGCAGCACGACAGGGGTTGGCACCGGTGAAAAACTGTTTTTT. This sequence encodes CASSTTGVGTGEKLFF.

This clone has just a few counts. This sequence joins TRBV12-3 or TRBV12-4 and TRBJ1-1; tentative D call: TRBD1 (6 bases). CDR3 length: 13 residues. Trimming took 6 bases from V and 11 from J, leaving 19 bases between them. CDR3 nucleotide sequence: TGTGCCAGCAGACCTACCCCCAAGGGGGTGGCTTTCTTT. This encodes CASRPTPKGVAFF.

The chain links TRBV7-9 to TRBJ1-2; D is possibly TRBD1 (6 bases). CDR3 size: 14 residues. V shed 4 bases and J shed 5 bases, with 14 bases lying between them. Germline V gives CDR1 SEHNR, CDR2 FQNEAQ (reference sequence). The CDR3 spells CASSSSGGRYGYTF. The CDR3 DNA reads TGTGCCAGCAGCTCGTCGGGGGGCCGATATGGCTACACCTTC.

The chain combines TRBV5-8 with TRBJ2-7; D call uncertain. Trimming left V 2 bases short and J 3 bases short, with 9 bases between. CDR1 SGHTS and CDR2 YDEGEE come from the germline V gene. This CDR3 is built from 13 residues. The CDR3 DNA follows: TGTGCCAGCAGCTTTCAGACTGTCTACGAGCAGTACGTC. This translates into CASSFQTVYEQYV.

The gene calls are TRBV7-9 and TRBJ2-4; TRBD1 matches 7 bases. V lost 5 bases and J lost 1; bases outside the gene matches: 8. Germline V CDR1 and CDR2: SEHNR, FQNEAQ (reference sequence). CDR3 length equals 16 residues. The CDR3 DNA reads TGTGCCAGCAGCCACGACAGGGCTGGGGCCAAAAACATTCAGTACTTC. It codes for CASSHDRAGAKNIQYF.

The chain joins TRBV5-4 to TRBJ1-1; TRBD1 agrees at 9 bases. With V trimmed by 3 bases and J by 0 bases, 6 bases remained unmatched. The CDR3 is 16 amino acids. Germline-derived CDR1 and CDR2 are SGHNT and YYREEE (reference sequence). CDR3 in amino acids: CASSSGTGLMNTEAFF. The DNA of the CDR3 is TGTGCCAGCAGCTCCGGGACAGGGCTGATGAACACTGAAGCTTTCTTT.

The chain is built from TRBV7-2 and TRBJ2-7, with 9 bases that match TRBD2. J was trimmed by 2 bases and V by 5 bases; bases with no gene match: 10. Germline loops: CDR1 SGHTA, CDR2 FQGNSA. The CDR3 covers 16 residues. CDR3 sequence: CASSAEASGTPYEQYF. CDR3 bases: TGTGCCAGCAGCGCCGAGGCTAGCGGGACACCCTACGAGCAGTACTTC.

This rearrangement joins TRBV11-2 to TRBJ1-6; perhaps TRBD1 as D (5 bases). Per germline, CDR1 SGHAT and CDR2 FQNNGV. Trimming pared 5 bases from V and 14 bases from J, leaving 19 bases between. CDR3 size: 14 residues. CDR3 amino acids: CASSEGTARETLHF. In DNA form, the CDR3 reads TGTGCCAGCAGCGAGGGGACGGCCCGGGAGACCCTCCACTTT.

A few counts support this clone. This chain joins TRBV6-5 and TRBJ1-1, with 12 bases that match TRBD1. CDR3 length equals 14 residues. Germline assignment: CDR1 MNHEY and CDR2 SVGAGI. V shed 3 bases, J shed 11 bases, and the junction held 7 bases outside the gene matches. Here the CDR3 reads CASSYSGTGGLAFF. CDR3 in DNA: TGTGCCAGCAGTTATTCTGGGACAGGGGGCCTGGCTTTCTTT.

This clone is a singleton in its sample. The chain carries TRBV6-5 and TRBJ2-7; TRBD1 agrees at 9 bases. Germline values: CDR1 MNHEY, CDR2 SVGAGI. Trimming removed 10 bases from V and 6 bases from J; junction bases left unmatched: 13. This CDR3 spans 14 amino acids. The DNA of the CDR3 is TGTGCCACATCCCCGGGACAGGGAGCCGGCGAGCAGTACTTC. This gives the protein CATSPGQGAGEQYF.

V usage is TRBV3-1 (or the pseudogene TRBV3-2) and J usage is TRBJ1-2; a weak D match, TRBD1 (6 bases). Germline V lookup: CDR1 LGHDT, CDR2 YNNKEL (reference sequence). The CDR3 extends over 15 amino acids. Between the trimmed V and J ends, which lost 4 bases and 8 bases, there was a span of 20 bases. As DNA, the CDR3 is TGTGCCAGCAGCCCGCTCCGAGGGGGATCTTTGGGCTACACCTTC. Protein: CASSPLRGGSLGYTF.